This T cell receptor (beta chain) originates from a study of lymphopenia after photon versus proton radiotherapy. The CDR3 consists of 14 residues. The germline gives CDR1 SGHTA, CDR2 FQGTGA. The V end was cut by 5 bases, the J end by 7 bases, with 15 bases between. Sequencing used immunoSEQ multiplex PCR; TCRdb keeps in-frame clones, though not all of them. The table has 160,000 or so clones, approximately 90% seen once; the top ten hold around 4.6%. This clone came up once. The chain employs TRBV7-3 and TRBJ2-1; D may be TRBD2 (6 bases). The clonotype comes from a man in his fifties with gastric cancer. The sequenced sample was peripheral blood, obtained from a patient treated with photon-based radiotherapy. For the CDR3, the DNA is TGTGCCAGCAGCCGGGGGTTGTCGGGGAATGAGCAGTTCTTC. This codes for CASSRGLSGNEQFF.